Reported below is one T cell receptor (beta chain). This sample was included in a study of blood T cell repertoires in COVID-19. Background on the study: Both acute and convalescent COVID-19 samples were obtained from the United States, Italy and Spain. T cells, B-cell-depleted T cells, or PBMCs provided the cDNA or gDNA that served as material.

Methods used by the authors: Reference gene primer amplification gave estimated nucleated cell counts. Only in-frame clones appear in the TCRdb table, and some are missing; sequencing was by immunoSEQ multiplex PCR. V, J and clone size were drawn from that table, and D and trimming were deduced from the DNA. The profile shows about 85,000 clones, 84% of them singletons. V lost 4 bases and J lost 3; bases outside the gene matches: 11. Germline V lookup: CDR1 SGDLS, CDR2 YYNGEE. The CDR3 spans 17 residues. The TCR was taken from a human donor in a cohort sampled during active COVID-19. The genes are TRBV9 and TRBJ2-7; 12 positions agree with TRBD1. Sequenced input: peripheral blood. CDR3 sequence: CASSRRAGTGGIYEQYF. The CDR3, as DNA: TGTGCCAGCAGCCGACGGGCCGGGACAGGGGGCATCTACGAGCAGTACTTC.